What follows is one T cell receptor (beta chain) and its context. Its antigen is not identified. Sequencing used immunoSEQ multiplex PCR; TCRdb keeps in-frame clones, though not all of them. The sample lists 150,000 to 200,000 clones; roughly 92% were seen once. The sample comes from a study of T cell responses to AZD1222 COVID-19 vaccine. General observations from the study: Breadth and depth of Spike-specific TCRs rose after two AZD1222 doses. Donors were largely white British and mainly female; clonal diversity was possibly underestimated.

The V and J ends lost 6 bases and 2 bases, in that order; junction bases with no gene match: 3. The CDR3 runs to 14 residues. Looked up from germline, CDR1 is LNHDA and CDR2 is SQIVND (reference sequence). This sample comprised peripheral blood, obtained on day 0 of AZD1222 vaccination. The chain couples TRBV19 to TRBJ1-5; 8 bases fit TRBD1. The origin of this receptor is an adult in good health. In DNA form, the CDR3 reads TGTGCCAGTAGAGAGACAGGGGGCAATCAGCCCCAGCATTTT. Translated, it gives CASRETGGNQPQHF.